This T cell receptor beta chain was sequenced in a study of control samples from healthy donors and cancer patients. Clones were read by immunoSEQ multiplex PCR, and TCRdb kept only the in-frame ones, dropping some. Of roughly 55,000 clones in the sample, approximately 95% were seen once. Deletions cut 10 bases from V and 0 bases from J, with 10 bases between. This CDR3 has 13 residues. Germline assignment: CDR1 MNHEY and CDR2 SVGAGI. This TCR derives from a woman between 18 and 29 years old in good health. Sample: blood. The chain is built from TRBV6-5 and TRBJ2-4; D is possibly TRBD1 (5 bases). CDR3 sequence: CATRQLAKNIQYF. The CDR3 DNA follows: TGTGCCACCCGACAGCTAGCCAAAAACATTCAGTACTTC.